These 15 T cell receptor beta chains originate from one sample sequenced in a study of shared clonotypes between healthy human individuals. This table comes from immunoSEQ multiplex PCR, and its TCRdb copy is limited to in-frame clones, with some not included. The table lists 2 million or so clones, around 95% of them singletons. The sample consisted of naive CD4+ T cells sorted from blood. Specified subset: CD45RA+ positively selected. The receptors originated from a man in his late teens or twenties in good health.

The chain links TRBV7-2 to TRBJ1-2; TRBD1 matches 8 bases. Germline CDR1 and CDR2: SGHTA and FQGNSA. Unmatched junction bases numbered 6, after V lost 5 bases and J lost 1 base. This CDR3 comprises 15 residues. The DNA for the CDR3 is TGTGCCAGCAGCCGCGACAGGGGAAGTAACTATGGCTACACCTTC. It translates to CASSRDRGSNYGYTF. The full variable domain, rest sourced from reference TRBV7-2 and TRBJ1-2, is GAGVSQSPSNKVTEKGKDVELRCDPISGHTALYWYRQSLGQGLEFLIYFQGNSAPDKSGLPSDRFSAERTGGSVSTLTIQRTQQEDSAVYLCASSRDRGSNYGYTFGSGTRLTVV.

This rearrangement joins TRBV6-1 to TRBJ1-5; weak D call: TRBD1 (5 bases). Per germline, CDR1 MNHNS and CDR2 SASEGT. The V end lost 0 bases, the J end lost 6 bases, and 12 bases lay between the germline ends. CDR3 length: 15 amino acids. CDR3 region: CASSEAVGASQPQHF. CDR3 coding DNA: TGTGCCAGCAGTGAAGCGGTCGGGGCTAGTCAGCCCCAGCATTTT.

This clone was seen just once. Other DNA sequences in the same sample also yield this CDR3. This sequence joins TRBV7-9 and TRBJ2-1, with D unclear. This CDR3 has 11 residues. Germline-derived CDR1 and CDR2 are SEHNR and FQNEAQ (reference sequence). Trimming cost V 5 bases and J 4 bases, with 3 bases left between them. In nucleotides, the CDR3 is TGTGCCAGCAGCGGTTACAATGAGCAGTTCTTC. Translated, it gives CASSGYNEQFF.

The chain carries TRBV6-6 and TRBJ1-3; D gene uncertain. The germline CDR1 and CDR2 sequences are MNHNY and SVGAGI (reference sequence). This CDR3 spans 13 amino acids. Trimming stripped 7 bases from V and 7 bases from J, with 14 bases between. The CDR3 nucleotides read TGTGCCAGCAATCTAGCGGGAAGCAACACCATATATTTT. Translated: CASNLAGSNTIYF.

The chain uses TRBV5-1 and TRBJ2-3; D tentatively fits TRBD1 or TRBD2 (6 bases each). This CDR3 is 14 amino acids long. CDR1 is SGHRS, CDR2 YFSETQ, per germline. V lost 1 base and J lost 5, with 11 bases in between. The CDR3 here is CASSLMGGVDTQYF. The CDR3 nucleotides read TGCGCCAGCAGCTTGATGGGGGGCGTAGATACGCAGTATTTT.

The chain's CDR3 is CASSISGQGYGYTF. In DNA, the CDR3 is TGTGCCAGCAGCATTTCGGGACAGGGTTATGGCTACACCTTC. J is TRBJ1-2 and V is TRBV7-9, with 9 nucleotides matching TRBD1. CDR3 size: 14 residues. CDR1 and CDR2 (germline): SEHNR, FQNEAQ (reference sequence). V lost 5 bases, J lost 5 bases, and 6 bases stayed unmatched.

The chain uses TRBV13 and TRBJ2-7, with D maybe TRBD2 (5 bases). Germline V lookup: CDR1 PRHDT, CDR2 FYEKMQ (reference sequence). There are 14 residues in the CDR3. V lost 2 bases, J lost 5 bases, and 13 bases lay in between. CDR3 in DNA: TGTGCCAGCAGCTTACGTACGGGATTCGACGAGCAGTACTTC. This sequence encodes CASSLRTGFDEQYF. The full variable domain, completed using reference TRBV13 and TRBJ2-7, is AAGVIQSPRHLIKEKRETATLKCYPIPRHDTVYWYQQGPGQDPQFLISFYEKMQSDKGSIPDRFSAQQFSDYHSELNMSSLELGDSALYFCASSLRTGFDEQYFGPGTRLTVT.

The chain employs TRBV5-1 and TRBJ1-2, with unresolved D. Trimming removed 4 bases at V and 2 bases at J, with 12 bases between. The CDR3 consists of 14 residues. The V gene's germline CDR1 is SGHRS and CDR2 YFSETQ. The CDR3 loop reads CASSPRAENYGYTF. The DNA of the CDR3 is TGCGCCAGCAGCCCTAGGGCAGAAAACTATGGCTACACCTTC.

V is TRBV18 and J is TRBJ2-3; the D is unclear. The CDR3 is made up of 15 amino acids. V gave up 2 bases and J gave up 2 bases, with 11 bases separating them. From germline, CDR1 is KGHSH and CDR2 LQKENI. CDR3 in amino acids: CASSPVPTDTDTQYF. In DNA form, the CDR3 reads TGTGCCAGCTCACCAGTGCCAACGGACACAGATACGCAGTATTTT.

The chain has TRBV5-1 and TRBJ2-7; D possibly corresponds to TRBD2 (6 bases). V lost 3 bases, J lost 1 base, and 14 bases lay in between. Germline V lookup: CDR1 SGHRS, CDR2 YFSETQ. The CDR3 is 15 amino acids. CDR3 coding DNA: TGCGCCAGCAGCTCCGGCGGGGTCGGGTCCTACGAGCAGTACTTC. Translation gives CASSSGGVGSYEQYF.

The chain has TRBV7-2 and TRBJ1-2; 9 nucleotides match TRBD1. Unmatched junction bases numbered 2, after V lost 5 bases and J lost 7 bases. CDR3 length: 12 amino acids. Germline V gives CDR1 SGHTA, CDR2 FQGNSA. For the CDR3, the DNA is TGTGCCAGCAGCGGGGACAGGGTTGGCTACACCTTC. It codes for CASSGDRVGYTF.

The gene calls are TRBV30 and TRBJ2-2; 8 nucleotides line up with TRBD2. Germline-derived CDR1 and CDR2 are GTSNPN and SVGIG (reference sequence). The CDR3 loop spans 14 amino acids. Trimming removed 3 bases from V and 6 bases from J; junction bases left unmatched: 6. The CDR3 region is CAWRGTRRAGELFF. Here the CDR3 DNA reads TGTGCCTGGAGGGGGACTAGGCGGGCCGGGGAGCTGTTTTTT.

The CDR3 sequence is CASTPGDRAREKLFF. The CDR3 coding sequence is TGTGCCAGCACTCCTGGGGACCGGGCCCGTGAAAAACTGTTTTTT. This chain joins TRBV28 and TRBJ1-4; possible D gene TRBD1, 5 bases. This CDR3 spans 15 amino acids. Trimming stripped 7 bases from V and 7 bases from J, with 19 bases between. CDR1 is MDHEN and CDR2 is SYDVKM in the germline V gene.

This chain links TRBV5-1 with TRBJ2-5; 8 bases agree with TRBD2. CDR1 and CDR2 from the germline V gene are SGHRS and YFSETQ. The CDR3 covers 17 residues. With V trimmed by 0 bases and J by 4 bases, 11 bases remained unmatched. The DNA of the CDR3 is TGCGCCAGCAGCTTGGGGTTAGCGGGGACCCAGGGAGAGACCCAGTACTTC. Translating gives CASSLGLAGTQGETQYF. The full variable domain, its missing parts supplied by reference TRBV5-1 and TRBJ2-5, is KAGVTQTPRYLIKTRGQQVTLSCSPISGHRSVSWYQQTPGQGLQFLFEYFSETQRNKGNFPGRFSGRQFSNSRSEMNVSTLELGDSALYLCASSLGLAGTQGETQYFGPGTRLLVL.

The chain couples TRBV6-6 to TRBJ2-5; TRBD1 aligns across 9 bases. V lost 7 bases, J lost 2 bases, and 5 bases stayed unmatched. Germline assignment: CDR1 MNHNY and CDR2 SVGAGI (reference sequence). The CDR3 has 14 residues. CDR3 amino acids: CASTMTGGQETQYF. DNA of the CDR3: TGTGCCAGCACGATGACAGGGGGACAAGAGACCCAGTACTTC.